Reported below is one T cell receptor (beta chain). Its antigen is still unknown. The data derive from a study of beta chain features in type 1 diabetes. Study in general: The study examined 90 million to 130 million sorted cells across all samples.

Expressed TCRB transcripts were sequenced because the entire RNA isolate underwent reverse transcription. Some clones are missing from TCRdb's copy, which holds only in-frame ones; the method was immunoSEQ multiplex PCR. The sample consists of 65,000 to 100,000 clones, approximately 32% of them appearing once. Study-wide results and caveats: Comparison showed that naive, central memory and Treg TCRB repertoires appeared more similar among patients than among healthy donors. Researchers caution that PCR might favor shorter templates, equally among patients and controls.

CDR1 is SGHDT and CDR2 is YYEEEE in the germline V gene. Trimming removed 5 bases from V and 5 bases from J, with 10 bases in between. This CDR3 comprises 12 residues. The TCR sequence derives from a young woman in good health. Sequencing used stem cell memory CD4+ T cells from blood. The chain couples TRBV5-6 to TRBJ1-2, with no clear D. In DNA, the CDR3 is TGTGCCAGCAGTTCTGAAGCTTATGGCTACACCTTC. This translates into CASSSEAYGYTF.